This T cell receptor (beta chain) was sequenced in a study of CD8+ T cells in alopecia areata. RNA extraction was followed by reverse transcription into cDNA, which acted as the sequencing template. Assay used: immunoSEQ multiplex PCR; TCRdb lists only in-frame clones, some missing. The data show about 100,000 clones, 59% seen once. The CDR3 loop spans 15 amino acids. From germline, CDR1 is LNHNV and CDR2 YYDKDF (reference sequence). V was clipped by 5 bases and J by 1 base, with 14 bases between them. PBMCs yielded sorted CD4+ and CD8+ T cells. The sequenced material came from CD8+ T cells sorted from blood. The rearrangement links TRBV15 to TRBJ2-5; D is possibly TRBD2 (5 bases). The TCR was taken from a human donor in good health. The CDR3 DNA reads as TGTGCCACCAGCCGAGGGTCTCAGTCCCAAGAGACCCAGTACTTC. It yields the protein CATSRGSQSQETQYF.